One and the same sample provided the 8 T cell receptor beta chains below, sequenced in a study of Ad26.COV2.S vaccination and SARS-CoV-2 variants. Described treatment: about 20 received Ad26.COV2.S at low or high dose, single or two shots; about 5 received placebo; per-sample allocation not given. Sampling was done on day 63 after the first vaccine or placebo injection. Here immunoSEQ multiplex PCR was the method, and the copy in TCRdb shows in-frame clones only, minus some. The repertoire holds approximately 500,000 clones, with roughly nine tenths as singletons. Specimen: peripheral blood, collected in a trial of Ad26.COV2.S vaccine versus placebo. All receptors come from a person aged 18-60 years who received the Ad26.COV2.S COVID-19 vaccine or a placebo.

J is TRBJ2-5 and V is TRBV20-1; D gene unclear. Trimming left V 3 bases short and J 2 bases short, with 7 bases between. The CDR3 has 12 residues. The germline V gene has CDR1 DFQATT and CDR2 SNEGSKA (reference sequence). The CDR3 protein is CSASQEQETQYF. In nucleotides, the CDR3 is TGCAGTGCTAGTCAAGAACAAGAGACCCAGTACTTC.

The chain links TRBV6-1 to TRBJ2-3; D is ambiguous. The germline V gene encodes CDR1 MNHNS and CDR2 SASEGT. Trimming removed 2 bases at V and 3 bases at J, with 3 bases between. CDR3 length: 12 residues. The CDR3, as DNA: TGTGCCAGCAGTGAACAGACAGATACGCAGTATTTT. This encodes CASSEQTDTQYF.

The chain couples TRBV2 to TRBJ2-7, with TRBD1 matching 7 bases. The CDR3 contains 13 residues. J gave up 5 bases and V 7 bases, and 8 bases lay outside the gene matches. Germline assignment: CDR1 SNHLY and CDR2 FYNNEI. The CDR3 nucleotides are TGTGCCAGCAAAGGACAGGTGCAGCACGAGCAGTACTTC. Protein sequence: CASKGQVQHEQYF.

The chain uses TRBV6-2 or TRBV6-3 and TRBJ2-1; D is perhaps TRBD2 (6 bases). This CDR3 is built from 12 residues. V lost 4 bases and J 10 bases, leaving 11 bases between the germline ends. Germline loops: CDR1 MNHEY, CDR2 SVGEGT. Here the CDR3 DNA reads TGTGCCAGCAGTTCCCTGGAGGGGGAGCAGTTCTTC. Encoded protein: CASSSLEGEQFF.

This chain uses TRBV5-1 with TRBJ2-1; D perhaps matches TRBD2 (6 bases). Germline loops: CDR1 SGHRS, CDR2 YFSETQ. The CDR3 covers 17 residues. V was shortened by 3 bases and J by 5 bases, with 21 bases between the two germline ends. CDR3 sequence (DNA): TGCGCCAGCAGCTGGATATCGGGGGTTGGAACAAACAATGAGCAGTTCTTC. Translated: CASSWISGVGTNNEQFF.

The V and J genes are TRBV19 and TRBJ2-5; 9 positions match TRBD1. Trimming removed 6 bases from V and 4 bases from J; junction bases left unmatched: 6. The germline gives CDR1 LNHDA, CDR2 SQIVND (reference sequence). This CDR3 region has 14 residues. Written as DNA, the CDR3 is TGTGCCAGTAGCCCACAGGGGGCGGGAGAGACCCAGTACTTC. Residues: CASSPQGAGETQYF.

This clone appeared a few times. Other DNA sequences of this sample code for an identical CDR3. CDR3 sequence reads: CASSLVGGGEQYF. CDR3 in DNA: TGTGCCAGCAGCTTAGTAGGGGGGGGCGAGCAGTACTTC. The V and J genes are TRBV7-2 and TRBJ2-7; perhaps TRBD2 as D (7 bases). Per germline, CDR1 SGHTA and CDR2 FQGNSA. The V and J ends lost 1 base and 6 bases respectively, with 10 bases between them. This CDR3 region has 13 residues.

The CDR3 protein is CASSEVAGDLNEQFF. As DNA, the CDR3 is TGTGCCAGTAGTGAAGTCGCGGGAGACCTCAATGAGCAGTTCTTC. This rearrangement joins TRBV19 to TRBJ2-1; 7 nucleotides agree with TRBD2. This CDR3 is 15 amino acids long. The V gene end was trimmed by 5 bases and the J gene end by 6 bases; junction bases not matched to a gene: 10. Germline V gene sequence: CDR1 LNHDA, CDR2 SQIVND (reference sequence).